The 3 T cell receptor beta chains below all came from one sample that was sequenced in a study of T cells in localized non-small cell lung cancer. The protocol was immunoSEQ multiplex PCR, while the TCRdb copy is restricted to in-frame clones and leaves out a portion. The sample contains about 70,000 clones, 70% to 90% of which appear only once. Sequences were derived from peripheral blood, sampled before any cancer treatment. Source of these receptors: an older male donor with stage III squamous cell lung carcinoma.

The gene calls are TRBV6-5 and TRBJ1-5; D unclear. The V end was cut by 6 bases, the J end by 6 bases, with 9 bases between. Germline values: CDR1 MNHEY, CDR2 SVGAGI. The CDR3 is made up of 12 amino acids. The CDR3 region has the DNA TGTGCCAGCAGCCCCCTGGGTCAGCCCCAGCATTTT. Its translation is CASSPLGQPQHF.

The chain links TRBV12-5 to TRBJ1-2; the D gene is possibly TRBD1 (5 bases). The CDR3 is 16 residues long. Deletions cut 5 bases from V and 0 bases from J, with 16 bases between. The germline CDR1 and CDR2 sequences are LGHNT and FRNRAP. The CDR3: CASGPGAARPNYGYTF. In nucleotides, the CDR3 is TGTGCTAGTGGTCCCGGGGCTGCTCGCCCTAACTATGGCTACACCTTC.

This chain links TRBV6-1 with TRBJ1-3; D call uncertain. This CDR3 is 14 amino acids long. CDR1 and CDR2 from the germline V gene are MNHNS and SASEGT. Trimming left V 4 bases short and J 0 bases short, with 7 bases between. The CDR3 here is CASSAGSSGNTIYF. The DNA of the CDR3 is TGTGCCAGCAGTGCCGGGAGCTCTGGAAACACCATATATTTT.